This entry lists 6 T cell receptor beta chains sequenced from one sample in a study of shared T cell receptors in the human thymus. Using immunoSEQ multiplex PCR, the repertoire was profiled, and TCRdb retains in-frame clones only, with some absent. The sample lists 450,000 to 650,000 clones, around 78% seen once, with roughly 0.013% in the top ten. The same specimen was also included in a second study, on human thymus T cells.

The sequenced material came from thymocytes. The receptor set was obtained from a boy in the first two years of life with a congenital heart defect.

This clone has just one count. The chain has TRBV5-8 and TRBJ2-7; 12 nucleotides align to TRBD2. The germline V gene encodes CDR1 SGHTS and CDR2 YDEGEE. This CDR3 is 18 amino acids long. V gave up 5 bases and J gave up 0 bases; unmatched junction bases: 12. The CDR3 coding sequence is TGTGCCAGCAGTTTCGACCGACTAGCGGGAGACCCCTCCTACGAGCAGTACTTC. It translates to CASSFDRLAGDPSYEQYF.

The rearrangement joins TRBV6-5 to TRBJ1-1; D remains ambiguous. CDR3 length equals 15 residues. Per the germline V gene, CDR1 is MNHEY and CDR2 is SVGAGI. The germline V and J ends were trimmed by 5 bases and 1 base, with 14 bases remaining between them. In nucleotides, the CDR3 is TGTGCCAGCAGTAGCGCGTGGGAGCCGAACACTGAAGCTTTCTTT. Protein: CASSSAWEPNTEAFF.

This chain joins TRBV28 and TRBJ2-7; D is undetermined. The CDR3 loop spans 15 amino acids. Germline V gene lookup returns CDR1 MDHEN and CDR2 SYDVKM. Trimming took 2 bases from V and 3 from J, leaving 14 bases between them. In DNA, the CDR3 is TGTGCCAGCAGTTTAGGGCAGGCCAGGATCTACGAGCAGTACTTC. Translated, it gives CASSLGQARIYEQYF.

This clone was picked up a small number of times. Here the CDR3 reads CASSQERHSPGNTIYF. DNA of the CDR3: TGTGCCAGCAGCCAAGAAAGGCACAGTCCTGGAAACACCATATATTTT. The chain recombines TRBV14 with TRBJ1-3; the D is unclear. V was pared by 0 bases and J by 2 bases, with 11 bases between. Germline-derived CDR1 and CDR2 are SGHDN and FVKESK. There are 16 residues in the CDR3.

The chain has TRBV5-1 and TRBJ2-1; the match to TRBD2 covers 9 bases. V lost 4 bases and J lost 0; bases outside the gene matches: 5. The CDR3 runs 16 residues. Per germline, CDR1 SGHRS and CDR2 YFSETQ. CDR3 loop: CASSVTSGNSYNEQFF. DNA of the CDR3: TGCGCCAGCAGCGTGACTAGCGGAAACTCCTACAATGAGCAGTTCTTC.

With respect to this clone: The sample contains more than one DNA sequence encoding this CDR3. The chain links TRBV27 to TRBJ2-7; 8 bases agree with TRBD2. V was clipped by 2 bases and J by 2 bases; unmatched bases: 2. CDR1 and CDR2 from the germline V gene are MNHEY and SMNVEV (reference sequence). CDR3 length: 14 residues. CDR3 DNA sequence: TGTGCCAGCAGTTTAAGCGGGAGCGCCTACGAGCAGTACTTC. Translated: CASSLSGSAYEQYF.